The 32 T cell receptor beta chains listed next were all sequenced from one sample in a study of vaccination and CD4 T cells after COVID-19. The treatment here: approximately nine-day PBMC culture with coronavirus spike peptide pools or control peptides (ViraFEST assay). With the Oncomine TCR Beta short-read assay, DNA from cultured CD4+ T cells was sequenced. TCRdb ran MiXCR on the PCR reads and lists one entry per CDR3 protein. The top ten clones hold less than 40% of a sample with approximately 10,000 distinct CDR3 sequences, 53% of them seen once. What these receptors recognize is not known. Input material: CD4+ T cells from blood, cultured in vitro. The receptors were sampled from a human donor who had recovered from COVID-19.

This clonotype turned up a few times. The chain recombines TRBV10-3 with TRBJ2-6, with a weak D call TRBD2 (5 bases). V shed 0 bases and J shed 0 bases, with 9 bases lying between them. CDR1 ENHRY and CDR2 SYGVKD come from the germline V gene. CDR3 length equals 17 residues. The CDR3 sequence: CAISESTRDSGANVLTF. DNA for the CDR3: TGTGCCATCAGTGAGTCTACACGGGACTCTGGGGCCAACGTCCTGACTTTC.

The J gene is TRBJ1-2, the V gene TRBV28; possible D gene TRBD1, 5 bases. The V end lost 5 bases, the J end lost 4 bases, and 20 bases lay between the germline ends. The CDR3 contains 16 residues. Looked up from germline, CDR1 is MDHEN and CDR2 is SYDVKM. In nucleotides, the CDR3 is TGTGCCAGCAGTCAATCCGGGGCCGAATCTCTCTATGGCTACACCTTC. Translating it yields CASSQSGAESLYGYTF.

This clonotype was observed a few times. The J gene is TRBJ1-1, the V gene TRBV6-5, with 7 bases identical to TRBD1. Trimming took 2 bases from V and 3 from J; bases not matched to a gene: 3. Germline-derived CDR1 and CDR2 are MNHEY and SVGAGI. The CDR3 sequence is 14 residues long. CDR3 in DNA: TGTGCCAGCAGTTACGGGGACAGTTACACTGAAGCTTTCTTT. It encodes CASSYGDSYTEAFF.

V gene TRBV10-1 combines with J gene TRBJ2-3; TRBD2 matches at 9 bases. CDR1 and CDR2 (germline): WNHNN, SYGVQD (reference sequence). The CDR3 has 16 amino acids. The J segment lost 4 bases and the V segment lost 4 bases, leaving 9 bases of the junction unmatched. The chain's CDR3 is CASSGIGGGAADTQYF. The CDR3 nucleotides are TGCGCCAGCAGTGGAATCGGCGGGGGGGCCGCAGATACGCAGTATTTT.

This rearrangement joins TRBV5-1 to TRBJ1-2; 10 nucleotides align to TRBD1. This CDR3 is built from 13 residues. V gave up 4 bases and J gave up 6 bases; unmatched junction bases: 3. The germline gives CDR1 SGHRS, CDR2 YFSETQ. CDR3 nucleotides: TGCGCCAGCAGCCCCGGACAGGGGGATGGCTACACCTTC. It codes for CASSPGQGDGYTF. The entire variable domain, with the rest obtained from reference TRBV5-1 and TRBJ1-2, is as follows: KAGVTQTPRYLIKTRGQQVTLSCSPISGHRSVSWYQQTPGQGLQFLFEYFSETQRNKGNFPGRFSGRQFSNSRSEMNVSTLELGDSALYLCASSPGQGDGYTFGSGTRLTVV.

This clonotype was observed a handful of times. The rearrangement joins TRBV6-1 to TRBJ2-5; D remains ambiguous. This CDR3 is 11 amino acids long. Germline-derived CDR1 and CDR2 are MNHNS and SASEGT. V was cut by 5 bases and J by 5 bases, with 6 bases left in between. Here the CDR3 reads CASSTRETQYF. The CDR3 DNA sequence: TGTGCCAGCAGTACCCGGGAGACCCAGTACTTC.

A few counts support this clonotype. The chain is built from TRBV7-8 and TRBJ2-2, with D possibly matching TRBD2 (6 bases). The germline gives CDR1 SGHVS, CDR2 FQNEAQ. The CDR3 contains 15 residues. The ends were cut back, 7 bases at V and 0 bases at J, with 12 bases in the middle. The CDR3 sequence is CASTRGLTNTGELFF. Written as DNA, the CDR3 is TGTGCCAGCACTCGAGGACTAACGAACACCGGGGAGCTGTTTTTT.

The chain has TRBV12-3 or TRBV12-4 and TRBJ1-2; D is perhaps TRBD1 (5 bases). With 2 bases removed from V and 8 bases from J, the gap between germline ends came to 18 bases. CDR3 length equals 15 residues. The CDR3 is CASSLRAGVVLGYTF. Written as DNA, the CDR3 is TGTGCCAGCAGTTTAAGGGCGGGGGTGGTTCTCGGCTACACCTTC.

In its sample, this clonotype was seen once. The chain has TRBV4-3 and TRBJ2-7; TRBD2 matches 9 bases. The V gene end was trimmed by 0 bases and the J gene end by 2 bases; junction bases not matched to a gene: 11. Looked up from germline, CDR1 is LGHNA and CDR2 is YSLEER. The CDR3 covers 18 residues. The CDR3 here is CASSQETNSGGRPYEQYF. Here the CDR3 DNA reads TGCGCCAGCAGCCAAGAGACTAATAGCGGGGGCCGACCCTACGAGCAGTACTTC.

The chain has TRBV6-1 and TRBJ2-7; unclear D gene. V was cut by 2 bases and J by 1 base, with 9 bases left in between. This CDR3 comprises 14 residues. Germline V lookup: CDR1 MNHNS, CDR2 SASEGT. CDR3 nucleotide sequence: TGTGCCAGCAGTGAAAGGCGCCAGTCCTACGAGCAGTACTTC. The encoded protein is CASSERRQSYEQYF.

The chain couples TRBV7-9 to TRBJ1-5, with D hard to call. V was clipped by 4 bases and J by 2 bases, with 12 bases between them. CDR1 is SEHNR, CDR2 FQNEAQ, per germline (reference sequence). The length of the CDR3 is 15 residues. Written as DNA, the CDR3 is TGTGCCAGCAGCTCTAGCCGCCGAGGCAATCAGCCCCAGCATTTT. Translating gives CASSSSRRGNQPQHF.

On this clonotype itself: A read error is possible here, since a much larger clone lies one base away. V is TRBV27 and J is TRBJ1-2; TRBD1 matches at 9 bases. Germline CDR1 MNHEY, CDR2 SMNVEV (reference sequence). This CDR3 contains 14 residues. After removal of 7 bases from V and 3 bases from J, the junction contained 6 bases not matched to a gene. In nucleotides, the CDR3 is TGTGCCAGCAAAACGGGGGACAGGGACTATGGCTACACCTTC. It is translated as CASKTGDRDYGYTF.

This chain connects TRBV24-1 to TRBJ2-5, with D tentatively TRBD1 or TRBD2 (5 bases each). V was pared by 3 bases and J by 4 bases, with 17 bases between. In germline, CDR1 is KGHDR, CDR2 SFDVKD. This CDR3 contains 16 residues. In DNA, the CDR3 is TGTGCCACCAGTGATCCAGCCGCCGGGGCGGGAGAGACCCAGTACTTC. Its translation: CATSDPAAGAGETQYF.

This chain uses TRBV19 with TRBJ2-7; D perhaps matches TRBD2 (6 bases). The V and J ends lost 4 bases and 7 bases respectively, with 17 bases between them. In germline, CDR1 is LNHDA, CDR2 SQIVND (reference sequence). The CDR3 extends over 14 amino acids. This CDR3 is CASSRGLGALEQYF. The DNA of the CDR3 is TGTGCCAGTAGTAGGGGACTGGGAGCCCTGGAGCAGTACTTC.

The chain carries TRBV10-3 and TRBJ2-2; D is perhaps TRBD1 or TRBD2 (5 bases each). CDR3 length equals 16 residues. Germline lookup yields CDR1 ENHRY and CDR2 SYGVKD. V was shortened by 6 bases and J by 4 bases, with 18 bases between the two germline ends. The CDR3 DNA is TGTGCCATCAGGGGGAGCGTTGGGGCTTCCACCGGGGAGCTGTTTTTT. Translated: CAIRGSVGASTGELFF.

This chain uses TRBV20-1 with TRBJ2-5; D is perhaps TRBD1 or TRBD2 (6 bases each). Germline V gives CDR1 DFQATT, CDR2 SNEGSKA (reference sequence). Trimming shortened V by 3 bases and J by 3 bases, and 17 bases separated the two germline ends. The CDR3 spans 15 residues. CDR3 loop: CSARPLGGPKETQYF. The DNA of the CDR3 is TGCAGTGCTAGGCCCCTGGGGGGCCCAAAAGAGACCCAGTACTTC.

The chain carries TRBV2 and TRBJ1-1; TRBD1 is a possible D gene (6 bases). Trimming stripped 6 bases from V and 5 bases from J, with 13 bases between. The CDR3 loop spans 13 amino acids. Germline CDR1 reads SNHLY; CDR2 reads FYNNEI. CDR3 loop: CASRPEGGTEAFF. CDR3 nucleotide sequence: TGTGCCAGCAGGCCCGAGGGGGGGACTGAAGCTTTCTTT.

This chain connects TRBV7-2 to TRBJ2-3; 16 bases agree with TRBD2. Germline CDR1 and CDR2: SGHTA and FQGNSA. The CDR3 sequence is 16 residues long. The V segment lost 5 bases and the J segment 3 bases; nucleotides outside the gene matches: 2. The CDR3 region is CASSMGLAGGTDTQYF. In nucleotides, the CDR3 is TGTGCCAGCAGCATGGGACTAGCGGGGGGGACAGATACGCAGTATTTT.

V is TRBV20-1 and J is TRBJ1-2; TRBD1 might be the D (6 bases). The V and J ends lost 4 bases and 5 bases respectively, with 20 bases between them. CDR1 and CDR2 (germline): DFQATT, SNEGSKA (reference sequence). This CDR3 is built from 15 residues. The CDR3: CSATLGGGIGYGYTF. The CDR3 region has the DNA TGCAGTGCTACCCTGGGGGGGGGCATCGGGTATGGCTACACCTTC.

The chain links TRBV27 to TRBJ2-3, with 7 positions matching TRBD1. The J segment lost 5 bases and the V segment lost 3 bases, leaving 8 bases of the junction unmatched. Looked up from germline, CDR1 is MNHEY and CDR2 is SMNVEV (reference sequence). The CDR3 has 15 residues. DNA for the CDR3: TGTGCCAGCAGTTTCCTAGACAGGGTGAGAGATACGCAGTATTTT. Translated: CASSFLDRVRDTQYF.

The genes are TRBV5-1 and TRBJ1-1; D unresolved. The CDR3 loop spans 15 amino acids. V shed 4 bases and J shed 1 base, with 14 bases lying between them. Per the germline V gene, CDR1 is SGHRS and CDR2 is YFSETQ. The CDR3: CASSREAGPNTEAFF. CDR3 coding DNA: TGCGCCAGCAGCAGGGAGGCCGGCCCGAACACTGAAGCTTTCTTT.

The chain is built from TRBV15 and TRBJ2-1; tentative D call: TRBD2 (5 bases). Trimming cost V 9 bases and J 6 bases, with 15 bases left between them. Germline V gene lookup returns CDR1 LNHNV and CDR2 YYDKDF (reference sequence). The CDR3 loop spans 13 amino acids. The CDR3: CATMRDSTNEQFF. In nucleotides, the CDR3 is TGTGCCACGATGAGGGATTCCACCAATGAGCAGTTCTTC.

The rearrangement joins TRBV15 to TRBJ1-6; D unclear. This CDR3 is built from 14 residues. CDR1 and CDR2 (germline): LNHNV, YYDKDF (reference sequence). Trimming left V 8 bases short and J 0 bases short, with 8 bases between. The CDR3 region has the DNA TGTGCCACCTCGGGCAGCTCCTATAATTCACCCCTCCACTTT. Translated: CATSGSSYNSPLHF.

V and J are TRBV27 and TRBJ2-5; D remains unclear. Germline V gene data show CDR1 as MNHEY and CDR2 as SMNVEV (reference sequence). The CDR3 is 14 amino acids. The V and J ends lost 3 bases and 5 bases respectively, with 13 bases between them. The CDR3 spells CASSFGLGSETQYF. As DNA, the CDR3 is TGTGCCAGCAGTTTTGGGCTAGGTAGTGAGACCCAGTACTTC.

The gene calls are TRBV11-2 and TRBJ2-1, with 7 bases aligning to TRBD1. The CDR3 extends over 16 amino acids. Unmatched junction bases numbered 8, after V lost 2 bases and J lost 4 bases. Germline lookup yields CDR1 SGHAT and CDR2 FQNNGV. This CDR3 reads CASSLNAGGEYNEQFF. CDR3 nucleotides: TGTGCCAGCAGCTTAAACGCAGGGGGAGAATACAATGAGCAGTTCTTC.

The chain couples TRBV29-1 to TRBJ1-1; 10 bases are shared with TRBD1. Germline V lookup: CDR1 SQVTM, CDR2 ANQGSEA. The length of the CDR3 is 12 residues. CDR3 loop: CRTDRGGTEAFF. CDR3 DNA: TGCAGGACGGACAGGGGGGGCACTGAAGCTTTCTTT.

J is TRBJ1-2 and V is TRBV7-9, with TRBD1 as a possible D gene (5 bases). In germline, CDR1 is SEHNR, CDR2 FQNEAQ (reference sequence). The CDR3 length is 16 residues. V lost 5 bases and J 2 bases, leaving 18 bases between the germline ends. CDR3 sequence reads: CASSPHEGLKNYGYTF. CDR3 in DNA: TGTGCCAGCAGCCCCCACGAGGGGTTGAAGAACTATGGCTACACCTTC.

There are a few counts of this clonotype. J is TRBJ1-5 and V is TRBV28; TRBD1 is a possible D gene (5 bases). This CDR3 is 16 amino acids long. The V end lost 4 bases, the J end lost 0 bases, and 13 bases lay between the germline ends. Germline lookup yields CDR1 MDHEN and CDR2 SYDVKM. CDR3 amino acids: CASSSPPGNSNQPQHF. DNA of the CDR3: TGTGCCAGCAGTTCCCCCCCAGGGAATAGCAATCAGCCCCAGCATTTT.

The chain couples TRBV2 to TRBJ1-3, with D unresolved. Trimming cost V 2 bases and J 0 bases, with 17 bases left between them. Germline loops: CDR1 SNHLY, CDR2 FYNNEI. The CDR3 runs to 18 residues. The chain's CDR3 is CASSEYADVHSSGNTIYF. The CDR3 region has the DNA TGTGCCAGCAGTGAATACGCGGACGTTCATTCCTCTGGAAACACCATATATTTT.

This clonotype was seen a few times. The chain recombines TRBV6-1 with TRBJ1-2, with TRBD1 identical over 8 bases. CDR1 is MNHNS, CDR2 SASEGT, per germline. The junction had 10 bases not matched to a gene; V was cut back by 5 bases and J by 5 bases. The CDR3 sequence is 15 residues long. For the CDR3, the DNA is TGTGCCAGCAGTCAGGGGGCAACAGGGGGATATGGCTACACCTTC. This codes for CASSQGATGGYGYTF.

J is TRBJ2-2 and V is TRBV10-3, with D possibly matching TRBD1 (5 bases). The CDR3 extends over 16 amino acids. CDR1 and CDR2 from the germline V gene are ENHRY and SYGVKD. Between the trimmed V and J ends, which lost 9 bases and 4 bases, there was a span of 21 bases. The CDR3 DNA reads TGTGCCATGGGATTTCCCGGCAGGGTAGGCACCGGGGAGCTGTTTTTT. Translation: CAMGFPGRVGTGELFF.

The genes are TRBV2 and TRBJ2-7, with D unclear. Trimming shortened V by 6 bases and J by 0 bases, and 3 bases separated the two germline ends. The CDR3 sequence is 11 residues long. Germline-derived CDR1 and CDR2 are SNHLY and FYNNEI. CDR3 amino acids: CASRASYEQYF. The CDR3 nucleotides are TGTGCCAGCAGAGCCTCCTACGAGCAGTACTTC.